This TCR beta chain originates from a study of CD8+CD57+ T cells in acquired aplastic anemia. Study-wide context: Sorted CD4+ and CD8+ cells yielded DNA averaging approximately 3.4 ug. General study results and limits: In CD8+ cells, Simpson's diversity showed no significant difference between patients and controls. In common between the patients and the controls were some 28 CD8+ CDR3 sequences.

In this sample, this clonotype turned up many times. Its antigen is still unknown. Trimming at V came to 0 bases and at J to 1 base, leaving 1 base not matched to a gene. The CDR3 covers 18 residues. CDR1 is LGHDT, CDR2 YNNKEL, per germline (reference sequence). Profiling of TCR beta VDJ combinations and CDR3 sequences used genomic DNA as template. TCRdb recomputed calls from the reads with MiXCR, one row per CDR3 protein. This sample has 150,000 to 200,000 distinct CDR3 sequences, with approximately 44% found just once. By flow cytometry, patients selected for sequencing had shown an expansion of CD8+CD57+ cells. Patients uniformly had severe acquired aplastic anemia.

V and J are TRBV3-1 and TRBJ2-3, with 16 bases matching TRBD2. This receptor was identified in a human donor with aplastic anemia. Sequenced: sorted CD4+, CD8+, or CD8+CD57+ T cells (not recorded which) from PBMCs. DNA for the CDR3: TGTGCCAGCAGCCAAGAGGGACTAGCGGGGGGGGGCACAGATACGCAGTATTTT. It codes for CASSQEGLAGGGTDTQYF.